This T cell receptor (beta chain) originates from a study of cytomegalovirus exposure and HLA in healthy donors. Points from the study as a whole: Reports described diagnosis of cytomegalovirus status by the classifier as highly specific and sensitive. Most TCR sequences were seen very rarely across donors, but some public TCRs occurred in many.

The CDR3 spans 13 residues. V dropped 2 bases and J dropped 12; count of bases not matched to a gene: 6. Germline V CDR1 and CDR2: MRHNA, SNTAGT. Concerning this clone: The antigen is not known.

This PCR relied on a set of 60 Vbeta primers and 13 Jbeta primers. Repertoires were generated with immunoSEQ multiplex PCR, while TCRdb's copy carries only in-frame clones and drops some. The sample lists about 180,000 clones, about 82% occurring once. The sequence derives from a woman aged 50 to 60 in good health and CMV-seropositive. The chain is built from TRBV6-4 and TRBJ2-1; 8 bases align to TRBD2. Material: PBMCs. The CDR3, as DNA: TGTGCCAGCAGTGACGCTCGGGGGGGCGCGCAGTTCTTC. This gives the protein CASSDARGGAQFF.